Here is one T cell receptor beta chain with its context. What it binds is unknown. Phenotypically, naive CD8+ T cells corresponded to CD45RO-CCR7+CD27+CD95-. Carrying UMI labels, the TRB cDNA libraries were prepared through 5' RACE. Using the 5' RACE reads, TCRdb records one entry per CDR3 protein without DNA. The table for this sample gives some 120,000 distinct CDR3 sequences. This entry is derived from a study of CXCR3-negative and CXCR3-positive naive CD8 T cells. General study points: Both naive subsets had comparably high diversity; memory CD8+ cells much lower. Similar TRBV-TRBJ usage was seen in naive cells (both CXCR3-negative and CXCR3-positive), but memory cells differed. Naive cells positive for CXCR3 carried more hydrophobic TRB CDR3s than CXCR3-negative ones.

The CDR3 runs 15 residues. Germline V lookup: CDR1 MNHEY, CDR2 SMNVEV (reference sequence). The TCR comes from a human donor in good health. Some clones in this sample may be carry-over from other donors' samples. The sample was naive CXCR3+ CD8+ T cells from blood. Documented subset: CD45RO-CCR7+CD27+CD95- naive CD8+ T cells expressing CXCR3 (TNR3+). V usage is TRBV27 and J usage is TRBJ1-4. Here the CDR3 reads CASKSYTDTNEKLFF.